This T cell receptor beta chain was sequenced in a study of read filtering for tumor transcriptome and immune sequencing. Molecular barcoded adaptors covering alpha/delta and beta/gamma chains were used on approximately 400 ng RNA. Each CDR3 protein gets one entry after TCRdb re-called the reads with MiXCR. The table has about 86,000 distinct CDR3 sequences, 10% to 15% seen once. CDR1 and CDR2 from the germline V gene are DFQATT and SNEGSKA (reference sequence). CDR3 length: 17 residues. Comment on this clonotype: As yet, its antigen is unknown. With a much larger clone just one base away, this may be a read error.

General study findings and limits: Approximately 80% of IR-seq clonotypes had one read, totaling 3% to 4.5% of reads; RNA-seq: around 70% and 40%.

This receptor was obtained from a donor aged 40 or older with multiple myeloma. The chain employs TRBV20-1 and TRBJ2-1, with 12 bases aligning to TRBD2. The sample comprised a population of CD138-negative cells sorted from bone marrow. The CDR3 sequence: CSAVTSGSVGSYKEQFF. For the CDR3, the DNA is TGCAGTGCTGTGACTAGCGGGAGTGTGGGCTCCTACAAGGAGCAGTTCTTC.